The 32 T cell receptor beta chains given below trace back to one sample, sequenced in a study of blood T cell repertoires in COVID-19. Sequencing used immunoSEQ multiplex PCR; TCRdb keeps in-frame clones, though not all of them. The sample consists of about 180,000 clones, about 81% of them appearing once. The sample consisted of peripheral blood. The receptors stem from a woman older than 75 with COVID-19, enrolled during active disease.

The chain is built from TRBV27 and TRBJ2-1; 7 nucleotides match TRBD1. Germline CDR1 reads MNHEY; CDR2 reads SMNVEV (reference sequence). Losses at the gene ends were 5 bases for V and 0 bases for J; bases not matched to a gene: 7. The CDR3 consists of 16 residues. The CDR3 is CASSPGTDLSYNEQFF. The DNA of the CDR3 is TGTGCCAGCAGTCCAGGGACAGACCTCTCCTACAATGAGCAGTTCTTC.

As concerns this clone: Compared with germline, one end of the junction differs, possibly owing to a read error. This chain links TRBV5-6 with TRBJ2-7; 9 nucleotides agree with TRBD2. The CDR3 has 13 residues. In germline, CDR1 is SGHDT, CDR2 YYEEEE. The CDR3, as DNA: TGTGCCAGCAGCTCTTGGGGTCCGAGACTAGCGGAGTTC. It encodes CASSSWGPRLAEF.

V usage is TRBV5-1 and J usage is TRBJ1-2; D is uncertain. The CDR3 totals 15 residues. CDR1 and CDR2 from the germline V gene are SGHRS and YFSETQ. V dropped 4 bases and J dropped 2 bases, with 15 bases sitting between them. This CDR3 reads CASSDRDYLNYGYTF. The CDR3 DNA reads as TGCGCCAGCAGCGACCGGGATTACTTAAACTATGGCTACACCTTC.

CDR3 in DNA: TGTGCCAGCAGCATACTAGAGGGCCTCTATGGCTACACCTTC. Amino acid sequence: CASSILEGLYGYTF. This rearrangement joins TRBV11-3 to TRBJ1-2; no clear D. The CDR3 is 14 residues long. Germline V gives CDR1 SGHNT, CDR2 YENEEA. Deletions cut 5 bases from V and 4 bases from J, with 14 bases between. Together with reference TRBV11-3 and TRBJ1-2, the CDR3 gives the full variable domain: EAGVVQSPRYKIIEKKQPVAFWCNPISGHNTLYWYLQNLGQGPELLIRYENEEAVDDSQLPKDRFSAERLKGVDSTLKIQPAELGDSAVYLCASSILEGLYGYTFGSGTRLTVV.

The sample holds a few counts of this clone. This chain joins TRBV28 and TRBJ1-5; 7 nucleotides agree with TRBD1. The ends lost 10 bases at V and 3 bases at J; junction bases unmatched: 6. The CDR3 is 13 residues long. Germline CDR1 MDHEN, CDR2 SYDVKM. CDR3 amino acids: CAIRQGYNQPQHF. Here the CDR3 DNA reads TGTGCCATCCGACAGGGCTACAATCAGCCCCAGCATTTT.

The CDR3 loop reads CASSSQGHEQFF. DNA of the CDR3: TGCGCCAGCAGCTCACAGGGCCATGAGCAGTTCTTC. The chain links TRBV4-3 to TRBJ2-1; a possible D gene is TRBD1 (6 bases). Looked up from germline, CDR1 is LGHNA and CDR2 is YSLEER. This CDR3 is 12 amino acids long. V shed 5 bases and J shed 8 bases, with 10 bases lying between them.

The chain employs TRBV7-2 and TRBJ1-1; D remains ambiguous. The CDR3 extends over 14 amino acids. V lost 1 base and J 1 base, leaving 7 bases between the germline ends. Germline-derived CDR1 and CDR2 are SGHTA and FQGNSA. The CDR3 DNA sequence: TGTGCCAGCAGCTTAGGCAGGCAGAACACTGAAGCTTTCTTT. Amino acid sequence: CASSLGRQNTEAFF.

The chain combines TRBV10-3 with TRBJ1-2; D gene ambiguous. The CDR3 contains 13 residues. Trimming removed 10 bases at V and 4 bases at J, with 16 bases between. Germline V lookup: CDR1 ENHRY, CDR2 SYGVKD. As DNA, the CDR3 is TGTGCCAGTGGAGGAGGAACAGTCTATGGCTACACCTTC. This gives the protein CASGGGTVYGYTF.

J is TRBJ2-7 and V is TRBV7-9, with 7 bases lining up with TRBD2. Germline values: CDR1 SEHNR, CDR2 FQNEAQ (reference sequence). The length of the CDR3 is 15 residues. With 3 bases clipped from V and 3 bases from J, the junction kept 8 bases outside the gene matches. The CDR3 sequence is CASSFREGRIYEQYF. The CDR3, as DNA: TGTGCCAGCAGCTTCAGGGAGGGAAGGATCTACGAGCAGTACTTC.

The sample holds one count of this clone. CDR3 region: CASSPNRGPDTQYF. The CDR3 DNA reads TGTGCCAGCTCACCAAACAGGGGGCCAGATACGCAGTATTTT. The chain uses TRBV18 and TRBJ2-3; 9 bases agree with TRBD1. Per germline, CDR1 KGHSH and CDR2 LQKENI. Unmatched junction bases numbered 1, after V lost 2 bases and J lost 4 bases. This CDR3 is built from 14 residues.

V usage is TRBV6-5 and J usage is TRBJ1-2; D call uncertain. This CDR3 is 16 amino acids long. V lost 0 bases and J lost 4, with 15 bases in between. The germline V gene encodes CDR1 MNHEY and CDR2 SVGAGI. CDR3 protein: CASSYSNREPLYGYTF. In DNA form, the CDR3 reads TGTGCCAGCAGTTACTCAAACCGGGAGCCGCTCTATGGCTACACCTTC.

CDR3 in amino acids: CASRLGQASYEQYF. The CDR3 DNA follows: TGTGCCAGCCGTCTAGGACAGGCCTCCTACGAGCAGTACTTC. The chain is built from TRBV7-2 and TRBJ2-7; 7 nucleotides agree with TRBD1. Per the germline V gene, CDR1 is SGHTA and CDR2 is FQGNSA. The ends lost 8 bases at V and 0 bases at J; junction bases unmatched: 7. CDR3 length: 14 amino acids.

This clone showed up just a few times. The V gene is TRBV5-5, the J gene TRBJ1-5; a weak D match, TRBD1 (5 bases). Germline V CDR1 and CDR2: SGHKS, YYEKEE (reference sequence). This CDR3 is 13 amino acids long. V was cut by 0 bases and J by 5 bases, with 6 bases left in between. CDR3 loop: CASSLVGDQPQHF. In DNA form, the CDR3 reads TGTGCCAGCAGCTTGGTAGGGGATCAGCCCCAGCATTTT.

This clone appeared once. The CDR3 sequence is CSASPEETQYF. The DNA for the CDR3 is TGCAGTGCTAGCCCGGAAGAGACCCAGTACTTC. J is TRBJ2-5 and V is TRBV20-1; no reliable D call. The V end lost 3 bases, the J end lost 3 bases, and 5 bases lay between the germline ends. Germline V gene data show CDR1 as DFQATT and CDR2 as SNEGSKA (reference sequence). The CDR3 is 11 amino acids.

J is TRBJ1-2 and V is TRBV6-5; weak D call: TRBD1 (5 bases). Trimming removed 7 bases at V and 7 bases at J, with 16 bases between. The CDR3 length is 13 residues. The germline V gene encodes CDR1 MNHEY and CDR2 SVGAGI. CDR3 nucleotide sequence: TGTGCCAGCACCTACGGGGGACTCCCTGGCTACACCTTC. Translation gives CASTYGGLPGYTF.

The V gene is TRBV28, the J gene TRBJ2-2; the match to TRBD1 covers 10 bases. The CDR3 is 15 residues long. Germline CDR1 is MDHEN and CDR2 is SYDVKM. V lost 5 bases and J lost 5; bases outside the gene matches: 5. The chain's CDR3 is CASSPGTGVTGELFF. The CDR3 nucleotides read TGTGCCAGCAGTCCCGGGACAGGGGTGACCGGGGAGCTGTTTTTT.

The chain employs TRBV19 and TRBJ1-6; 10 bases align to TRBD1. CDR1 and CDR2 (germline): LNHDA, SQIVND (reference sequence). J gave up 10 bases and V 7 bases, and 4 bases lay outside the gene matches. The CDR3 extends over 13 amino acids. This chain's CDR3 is CASKTGGLSPLHF. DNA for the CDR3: TGTGCCAGTAAGACAGGGGGCTTATCACCCCTCCACTTT.

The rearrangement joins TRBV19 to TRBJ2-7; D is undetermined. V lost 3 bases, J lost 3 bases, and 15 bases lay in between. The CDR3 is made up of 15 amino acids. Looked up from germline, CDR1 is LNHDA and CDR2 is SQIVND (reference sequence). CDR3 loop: CASSITGLSYYEQYF. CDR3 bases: TGTGCCAGTAGTATTACGGGTCTGTCTTACTACGAGCAGTACTTC.

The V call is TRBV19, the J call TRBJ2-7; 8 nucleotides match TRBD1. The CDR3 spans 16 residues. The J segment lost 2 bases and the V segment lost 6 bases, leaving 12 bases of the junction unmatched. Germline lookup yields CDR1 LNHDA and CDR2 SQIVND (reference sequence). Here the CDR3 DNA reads TGTGCCAGTAGGACATCCCCGGGGACAGGTACCTACGAGCAGTACTTC. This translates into CASRTSPGTGTYEQYF. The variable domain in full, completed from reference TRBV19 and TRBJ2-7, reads DGGITQSPKYLFRKEGQNVTLSCEQNLNHDAMYWYRQDPGQGLRLIYYSQIVNDFQKGDIAEGYSVSREKKESFPLTVTSAQKNPTAFYLCASRTSPGTGTYEQYFGPGTRLTVT.

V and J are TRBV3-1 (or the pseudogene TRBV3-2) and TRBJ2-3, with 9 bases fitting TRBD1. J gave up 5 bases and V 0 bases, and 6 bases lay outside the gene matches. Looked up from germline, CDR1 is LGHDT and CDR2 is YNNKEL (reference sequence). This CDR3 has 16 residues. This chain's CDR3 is CASSQEGQGDEDTQYF. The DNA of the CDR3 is TGTGCCAGCAGCCAAGAGGGACAGGGAGATGAAGATACGCAGTATTTT.

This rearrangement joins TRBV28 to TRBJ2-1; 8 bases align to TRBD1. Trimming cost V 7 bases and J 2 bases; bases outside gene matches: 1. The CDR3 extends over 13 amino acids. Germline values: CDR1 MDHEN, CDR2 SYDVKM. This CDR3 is CASTQGAYNEQFF. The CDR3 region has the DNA TGTGCCAGCACACAGGGGGCCTACAATGAGCAGTTCTTC.

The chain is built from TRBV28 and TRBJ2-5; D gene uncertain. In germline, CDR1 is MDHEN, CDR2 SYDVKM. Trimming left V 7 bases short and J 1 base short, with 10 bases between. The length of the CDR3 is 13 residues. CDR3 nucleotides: TGTGCCAGCACCCCCCCTCTCCAAGAGACCCAGTACTTC. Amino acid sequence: CASTPPLQETQYF. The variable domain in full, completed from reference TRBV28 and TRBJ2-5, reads DVKVTQSSRYLVKRTGEKVFLECVQDMDHENMFWYRQDPGLGLRLIYFSYDVKMKEKGDIPEGYSVSREKKERFSLILESASTNQTSMYLCASTPPLQETQYFGPGTRLLVL.

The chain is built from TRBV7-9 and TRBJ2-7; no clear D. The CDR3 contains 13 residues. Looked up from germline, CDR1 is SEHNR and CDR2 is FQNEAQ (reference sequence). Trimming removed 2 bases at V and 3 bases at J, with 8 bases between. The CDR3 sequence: CASSLSLDYEQYF. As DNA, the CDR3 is TGTGCCAGCAGCTTATCTCTAGACTACGAGCAGTACTTC.

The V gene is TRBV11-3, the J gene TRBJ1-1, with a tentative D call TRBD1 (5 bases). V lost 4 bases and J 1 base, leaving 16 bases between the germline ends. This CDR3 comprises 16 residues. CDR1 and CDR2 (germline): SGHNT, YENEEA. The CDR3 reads CASSSRGGRPNTEAFF. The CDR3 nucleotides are TGTGCCAGCAGCTCCCGGGGGGGACGGCCGAACACTGAAGCTTTCTTT. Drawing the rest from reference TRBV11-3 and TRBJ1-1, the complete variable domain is EAGVVQSPRYKIIEKKQPVAFWCNPISGHNTLYWYLQNLGQGPELLIRYENEEAVDDSQLPKDRFSAERLKGVDSTLKIQPAELGDSAVYLCASSSRGGRPNTEAFFGQGTRLTVV.

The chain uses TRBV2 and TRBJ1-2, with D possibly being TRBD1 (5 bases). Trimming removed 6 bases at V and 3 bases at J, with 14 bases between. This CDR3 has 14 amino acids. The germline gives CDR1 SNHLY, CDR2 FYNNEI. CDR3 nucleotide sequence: TGTGCCAGCAGCGCGGGACCGGAGGACTATGGCTACACCTTC. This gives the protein CASSAGPEDYGYTF.

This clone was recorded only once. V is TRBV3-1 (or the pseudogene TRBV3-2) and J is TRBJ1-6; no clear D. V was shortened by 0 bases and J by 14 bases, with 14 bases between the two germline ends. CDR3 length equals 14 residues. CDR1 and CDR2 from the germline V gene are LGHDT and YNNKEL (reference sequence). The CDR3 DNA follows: TGTGCCAGCAGCCAAGATCGGTTGGGCAGATCCCTCCACTTT. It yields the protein CASSQDRLGRSLHF.

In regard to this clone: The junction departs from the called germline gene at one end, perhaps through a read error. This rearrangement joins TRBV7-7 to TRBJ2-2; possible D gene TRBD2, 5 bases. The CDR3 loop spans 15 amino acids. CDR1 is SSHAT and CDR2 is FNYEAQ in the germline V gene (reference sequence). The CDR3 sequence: CASSLSLRGTGELFF. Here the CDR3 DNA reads TGTGCTAGCAGCTTAAGTTTACGGGGCACCGGGGAGCTGTTTTTT.

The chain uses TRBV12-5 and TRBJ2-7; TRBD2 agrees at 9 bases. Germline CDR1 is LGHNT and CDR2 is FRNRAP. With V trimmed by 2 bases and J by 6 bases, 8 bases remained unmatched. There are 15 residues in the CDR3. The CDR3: CASGLWLAGVVEQYF. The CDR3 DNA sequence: TGTGCTAGTGGTTTGTGGTTAGCGGGGGTGGTCGAGCAGTACTTC.

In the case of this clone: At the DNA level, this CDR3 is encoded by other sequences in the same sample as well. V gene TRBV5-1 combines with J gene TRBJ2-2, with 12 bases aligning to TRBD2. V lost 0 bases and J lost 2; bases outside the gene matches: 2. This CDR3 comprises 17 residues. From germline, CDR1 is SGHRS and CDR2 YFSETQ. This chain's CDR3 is CASSLGLAGANTGELFF. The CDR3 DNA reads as TGCGCCAGCAGCTTGGGACTAGCGGGGGCAAACACCGGGGAGCTGTTTTTT.

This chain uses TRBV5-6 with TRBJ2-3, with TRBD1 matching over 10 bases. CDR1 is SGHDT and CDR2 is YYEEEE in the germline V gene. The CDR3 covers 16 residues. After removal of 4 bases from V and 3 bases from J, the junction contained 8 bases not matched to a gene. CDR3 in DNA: TGTGCCAGCAGCCTTGACAGGGGGCAAATTACAGATACGCAGTATTTT. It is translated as CASSLDRGQITDTQYF.

The CDR3 loop is CASSHRWGEYQPQHF. The DNA of the CDR3 is TGCGCCAGCAGCCACCGATGGGGGGAGTATCAGCCCCAGCATTTT. V usage is TRBV4-1 and J usage is TRBJ1-5; maybe TRBD1 (5 bases). The CDR3 has 15 residues. V was cut by 3 bases and J by 5 bases, with 14 bases left in between. Germline V gene data show CDR1 as MGHRA and CDR2 as YSYEKL.

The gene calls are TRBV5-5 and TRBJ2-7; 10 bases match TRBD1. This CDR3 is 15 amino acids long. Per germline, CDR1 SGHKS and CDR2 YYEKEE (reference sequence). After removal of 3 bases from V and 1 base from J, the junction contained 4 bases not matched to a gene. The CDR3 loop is CASSYGQGGSYEQYF. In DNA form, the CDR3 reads TGTGCCAGCAGCTACGGACAGGGGGGTTCCTACGAGCAGTACTTC. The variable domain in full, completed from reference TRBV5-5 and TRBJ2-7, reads DAGVTQSPTHLIKTRGQQVTLRCSPISGHKSVSWYQQVLGQGPQFIFQYYEKEERGRGNFPDRFSARQFPNYSSELNVNALLLGDSALYLCASSYGQGGSYEQYFGPGTRLTVT.